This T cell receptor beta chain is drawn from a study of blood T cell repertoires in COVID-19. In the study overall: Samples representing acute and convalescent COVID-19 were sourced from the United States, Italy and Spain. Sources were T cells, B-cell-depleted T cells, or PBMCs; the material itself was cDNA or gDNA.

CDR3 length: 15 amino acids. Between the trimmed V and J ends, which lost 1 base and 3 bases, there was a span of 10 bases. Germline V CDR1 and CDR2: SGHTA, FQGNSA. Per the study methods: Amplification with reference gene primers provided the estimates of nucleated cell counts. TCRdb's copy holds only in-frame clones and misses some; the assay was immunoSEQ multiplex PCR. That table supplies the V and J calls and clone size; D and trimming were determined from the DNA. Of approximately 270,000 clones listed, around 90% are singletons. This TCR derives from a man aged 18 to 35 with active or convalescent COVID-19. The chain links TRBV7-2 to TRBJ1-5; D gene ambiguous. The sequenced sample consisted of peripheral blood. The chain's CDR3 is CASSLVSGNNQPQHF. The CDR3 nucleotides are TGTGCCAGCAGCTTAGTGTCCGGTAACAATCAGCCCCAGCATTTT.